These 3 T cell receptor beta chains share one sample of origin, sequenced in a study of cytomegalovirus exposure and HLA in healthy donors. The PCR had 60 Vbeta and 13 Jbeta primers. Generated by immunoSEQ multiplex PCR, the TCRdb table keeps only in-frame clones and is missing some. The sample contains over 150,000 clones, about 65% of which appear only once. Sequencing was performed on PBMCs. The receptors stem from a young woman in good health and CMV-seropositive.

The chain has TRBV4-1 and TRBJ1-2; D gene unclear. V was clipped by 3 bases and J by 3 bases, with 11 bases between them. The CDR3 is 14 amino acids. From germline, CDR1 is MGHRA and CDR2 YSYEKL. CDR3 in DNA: TGCGCCAGCAGCCAGTTGACACTAGACTATGGCTACACCTTC. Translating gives CASSQLTLDYGYTF.

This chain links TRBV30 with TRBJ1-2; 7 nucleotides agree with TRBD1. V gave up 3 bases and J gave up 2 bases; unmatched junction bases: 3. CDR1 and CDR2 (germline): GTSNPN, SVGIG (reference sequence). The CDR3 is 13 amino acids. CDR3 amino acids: CAWRWDRNYGYTF. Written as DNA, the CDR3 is TGTGCCTGGAGGTGGGACAGAAACTATGGCTACACCTTC.

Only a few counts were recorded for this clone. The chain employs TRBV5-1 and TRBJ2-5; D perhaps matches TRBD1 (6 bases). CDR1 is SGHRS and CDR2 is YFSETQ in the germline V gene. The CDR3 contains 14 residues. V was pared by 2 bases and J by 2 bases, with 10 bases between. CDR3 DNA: TGCGCCAGCAGCTTTCAGGGGTCACAAGAGACCCAGTACTTC. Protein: CASSFQGSQETQYF. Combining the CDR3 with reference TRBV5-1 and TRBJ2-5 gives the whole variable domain KAGVTQTPRYLIKTRGQQVTLSCSPISGHRSVSWYQQTPGQGLQFLFEYFSETQRNKGNFPGRFSGRQFSNSRSEMNVSTLELGDSALYLCASSFQGSQETQYFGPGTRLLVL.